This TCR beta chain was captured by sequencing in a study of OX40 agonist ivuxolimab in advanced cancers. Repertoires were generated with immunoSEQ multiplex PCR, while TCRdb's copy carries only in-frame clones and drops some. This table holds about 36,000 clones, less than 85% found once. This receptor was identified in an adult with an advanced solid tumor such as melanoma, head and neck, liver or kidney cancer. Here the sequenced sample was CD4+ or CD8+ T cells sorted from blood, taken in a trial of the OX40 agonist ivuxolimab.

In DNA, the CDR3 is TGTGCCAGCAGTGAAGCAGGGGGCTTATCCAAAAACATTCAGTACTTC. Translating gives CASSEAGGLSKNIQYF. The chain employs TRBV2 and TRBJ2-4, with 7 bases matching TRBD1. The junction had 4 bases not matched to a gene; V was cut back by 0 bases and J by 2 bases. The germline CDR1 and CDR2 sequences are SNHLY and FYNNEI. This CDR3 contains 16 residues.